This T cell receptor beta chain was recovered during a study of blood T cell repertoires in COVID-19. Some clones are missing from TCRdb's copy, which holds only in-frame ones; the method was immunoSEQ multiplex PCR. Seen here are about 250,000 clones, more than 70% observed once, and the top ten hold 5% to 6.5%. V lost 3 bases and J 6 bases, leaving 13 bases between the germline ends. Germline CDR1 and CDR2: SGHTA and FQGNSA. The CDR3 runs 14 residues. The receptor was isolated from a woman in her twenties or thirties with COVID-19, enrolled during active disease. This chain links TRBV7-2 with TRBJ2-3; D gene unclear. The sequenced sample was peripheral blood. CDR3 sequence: CASSFGRPGDTQYF. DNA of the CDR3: TGTGCCAGCAGCTTCGGCCGCCCCGGGGATACGCAGTATTTT.